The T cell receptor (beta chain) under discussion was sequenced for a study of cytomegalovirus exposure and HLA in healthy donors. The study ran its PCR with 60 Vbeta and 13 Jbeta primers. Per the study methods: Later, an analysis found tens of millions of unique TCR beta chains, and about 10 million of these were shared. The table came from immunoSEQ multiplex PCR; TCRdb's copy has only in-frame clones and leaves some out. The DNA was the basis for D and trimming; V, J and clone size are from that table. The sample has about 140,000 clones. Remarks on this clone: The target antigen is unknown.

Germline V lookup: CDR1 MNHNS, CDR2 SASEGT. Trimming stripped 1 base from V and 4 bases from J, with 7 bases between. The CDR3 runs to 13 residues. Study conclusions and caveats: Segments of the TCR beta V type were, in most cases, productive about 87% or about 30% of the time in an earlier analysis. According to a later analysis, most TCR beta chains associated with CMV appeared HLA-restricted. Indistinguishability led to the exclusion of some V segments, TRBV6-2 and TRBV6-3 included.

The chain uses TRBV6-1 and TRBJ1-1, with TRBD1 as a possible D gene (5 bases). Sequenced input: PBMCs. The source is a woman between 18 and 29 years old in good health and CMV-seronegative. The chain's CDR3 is CASSEGGLTEAFF. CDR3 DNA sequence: TGTGCCAGCAGTGAAGGGGGACTCACTGAAGCTTTCTTT.